This T cell receptor beta chain is drawn from a study of CD4+ T cells in melanoma. Sequenced by immunoSEQ multiplex PCR; TCRdb stores in-frame clones only, minus some. Here the sample spans some 14,000 clones, about 62% being singletons. This clone was counted only a few times. Its specificity is not known. The germline CDR1 and CDR2 sequences are MGHDK and SYGVNS. The ends lost 5 bases at V and 3 bases at J; junction bases unmatched: 6. This CDR3 comprises 15 residues. General study points: A reported correlation linked neoantigen-specific CD4+ T cells to CD8+, macrophage and B cell function. Neoantigen-specific CD4+ T cells in melanoma reportedly had diverse differentiation states.

This receptor was obtained from a human donor with melanoma. Sequencing input: cells from a culture (not recorded whether cultured in vitro). The chain uses TRBV25-1 and TRBJ2-1, with 8 bases identical to TRBD2. The CDR3 loop is CASSRGAGGYNEQFF. CDR3 bases: TGTGCCAGCAGTAGAGGCGCGGGGGGCTACAATGAGCAGTTCTTC.